This TCR beta chain was sequenced during a study of identical twins. In TCRdb, the 5' RACE reads were re-called with MiXCR into one record per CDR3 protein. Here the sample spans approximately 700,000 distinct CDR3 sequences, about 20% being singletons. V was clipped by 0 bases and J by 0 bases; unmatched bases: 8. Germline CDR1 is DFQATT and CDR2 is SNEGSKA (reference sequence). CDR3 size: 17 residues. These data were also filed under a second study, of T cells expressing NK-cell markers. As that report states: Restricting sorting to alpha-beta TCR T cells was achieved in several experiments by an anti-gamma-delta TCR antibody.

The clonotype originates from a young woman in good health. The chain is built from TRBV20-1 and TRBJ2-1; 7 bases are shared with TRBD2. The sequencing input was PBMCs. CDR3 sequence (DNA): TGCAGTGCTAGAGATCCCAGACTAGCCGGCTCCTACAATGAGCAGTTCTTC. Protein product: CSARDPRLAGSYNEQFF.